These 20 T cell receptor beta chains were sequenced from one sample in a study of response to subunit inactivated influenza vaccine. TCRdb independently ran MiXCR on the RT-PCR reads; one entry per CDR3 protein. The table has some 500,000 distinct CDR3 sequences, roughly 27% seen once. Material: CD4+ T cells sorted from PBMCs, obtained 4 to 6 days after vaccination. These receptors were obtained from a man over 45 who received an inactivated influenza vaccine.

The chain uses TRBV20-1 and TRBJ2-5; 8 bases align to TRBD1. The CDR3 contains 15 residues. J was trimmed by 5 bases and V by 6 bases; bases with no gene match: 14. Germline V gene sequence: CDR1 DFQATT, CDR2 SNEGSKA (reference sequence). The CDR3 bases are TGCAGTGCCCTCGACAGGGGACACCCAGGGGAGACCCAGTACTTC. Protein sequence: CSALDRGHPGETQYF.

The table lists this clonotype with a few counts. The rearrangement uses TRBV10-3 and TRBJ1-5; D might be TRBD1 (5 bases). Trimming pared 4 bases from V and 2 bases from J, leaving 12 bases between. Germline V CDR1 and CDR2: ENHRY, SYGVKD. The CDR3 runs to 15 residues. The CDR3 DNA is TGTGCCATCAGTGGGGGCATGCAAGGCAATCAGCCCCAGCATTTT. Protein: CAISGGMQGNQPQHF.

Ten or more counts support this clonotype. The CDR3: CATTDSGQRREGNQPQHF. CDR3 DNA sequence: TGTGCCACCACCGACTCCGGACAGAGGAGGGAGGGCAATCAGCCCCAGCATTTT. V and J are TRBV24-1 and TRBJ1-5, with D possibly TRBD1 on 6 matching bases. The CDR3 is 18 residues long. The germline gives CDR1 KGHDR, CDR2 SFDVKD. V lost 8 bases to trimming and J lost 2 bases, with 24 bases between them.

The chain joins TRBV28 to TRBJ1-1; TRBD1 is a possible D gene (5 bases). Trimming cost V 8 bases and J 6 bases, with 19 bases left between them. CDR1 MDHEN and CDR2 SYDVKM come from the germline V gene. The CDR3 contains 14 residues. This chain's CDR3 is CASHRTTGLSEAFF. DNA of the CDR3: TGTGCCAGCCACCGAACTACAGGTCTCTCTGAAGCTTTCTTT.

The J gene is TRBJ2-1, the V gene TRBV5-1; the D is unclear. The CDR3 consists of 13 residues. V gave up 1 base and J gave up 8 bases, with 10 bases separating them. Germline CDR1 SGHRS, CDR2 YFSETQ. This CDR3 is CASSLLGFDEQFF. For the CDR3, the DNA is TGCGCCAGCAGCTTGCTTGGGTTCGATGAGCAGTTCTTC.

The chain couples TRBV5-1 to TRBJ2-3, with 9 bases that match TRBD2. Germline V gives CDR1 SGHRS, CDR2 YFSETQ. CDR3 length: 16 amino acids. Trimming removed 0 bases from V and 2 bases from J; junction bases left unmatched: 4. The CDR3 here is CASSLEGLAHTDTQYF. The DNA for the CDR3 is TGCGCCAGCAGCTTGGAGGGACTAGCCCACACAGATACGCAGTATTTT. Filled out from reference TRBV5-1 and TRBJ2-3, the complete variable domain reads KAGVTQTPRYLIKTRGQQVTLSCSPISGHRSVSWYQQTPGQGLQFLFEYFSETQRNKGNFPGRFSGRQFSNSRSEMNVSTLELGDSALYLCASSLEGLAHTDTQYFGPGTRLTVL.

The rearrangement joins TRBV4-3 to TRBJ2-1, with D tentatively TRBD1 (6 bases). V shed 3 bases and J shed 2 bases, with 11 bases lying between them. This CDR3 has 15 residues. Looked up from germline, CDR1 is LGHNA and CDR2 is YSLEER. The CDR3 DNA reads as TGCGCCAGCAGCCAGGATAGGGGGACCTACAATGAGCAGTTCTTC. Protein sequence: CASSQDRGTYNEQFF.

The CDR3 region is CASSLLLDVRRGSPLHF. CDR3 DNA: TGTGCCAGCAGCTTATTATTGGATGTCAGGAGGGGGTCACCCCTCCACTTT. V and J are TRBV7-2 and TRBJ1-6; perhaps TRBD1 as D (6 bases). This CDR3 has 17 residues. The germline V and J ends were trimmed by 2 bases and 10 bases, with 21 bases remaining between them. Germline V gene lookup returns CDR1 SGHTA and CDR2 FQGNSA.

The chain couples TRBV5-1 to TRBJ2-3; no definite D call. V was trimmed by 2 bases and J by 1 base, leaving 8 bases between them. The CDR3 totals 14 residues. CDR1 is SGHRS and CDR2 is YFSETQ in the germline V gene. The CDR3 sequence: CASSFGRRTDTQYF. For the CDR3, the DNA is TGCGCCAGCAGCTTCGGGCGTCGCACAGATACGCAGTATTTT.

The J gene is TRBJ2-7, the V gene TRBV6-1; D gene unclear. This CDR3 contains 14 residues. V lost 5 bases and J lost 0, with 11 bases in between. In germline, CDR1 is MNHNS, CDR2 SASEGT. CDR3 amino acids: CASSPDPSSYEQYF. Written as DNA, the CDR3 is TGTGCCAGCAGTCCTGACCCGAGCTCCTACGAGCAGTACTTC.

The chain joins TRBV20-1 to TRBJ2-7; the D is unclear. V lost 2 bases, J lost 2 bases, and 13 bases lay in between. This CDR3 spans 14 amino acids. The germline CDR1 and CDR2 sequences are DFQATT and SNEGSKA (reference sequence). This CDR3 reads CSARSERETYEQYF. CDR3 bases: TGCAGTGCTAGATCCGAGCGCGAAACCTACGAGCAGTACTTC.

This clonotype was found a few times. The rearrangement joins TRBV6-2 or TRBV6-3 to TRBJ1-1; D ambiguous. CDR1 is MNHEY and CDR2 is SVGEGT in the germline V gene. This CDR3 contains 15 residues. Trimming removed 7 bases from V and 3 bases from J, with 18 bases in between. This CDR3 reads CASTRWRIGDTEAFF. DNA of the CDR3: TGTGCCAGCACCCGTTGGAGGATTGGGGACACTGAAGCTTTCTTT.

This clonotype was detected only a few times. V is TRBV20-1 and J is TRBJ2-7, with 9 positions matching TRBD2. CDR1 is DFQATT and CDR2 is SNEGSKA in the germline V gene (reference sequence). V trimming: 4 bases; J trimming: 5 bases; junction bases outside the gene matches: 9. The CDR3 length is 14 residues. The CDR3 loop reads CSATGGRALNEQYF. CDR3 in DNA: TGCAGTGCTACGGGCGGGAGGGCCTTAAACGAGCAGTACTTC.

The chain has TRBV14 and TRBJ1-4; D gene ambiguous. CDR1 is SGHDN and CDR2 is FVKESK in the germline V gene. V gave up 4 bases and J gave up 0 bases, with 9 bases separating them. The CDR3 totals 15 residues. The CDR3 nucleotides read TGTGCCAGCAGCCTAGCGTGGACAACTAATGAAAAACTGTTTTTT. Protein: CASSLAWTTNEKLFF.

The chain has TRBV14 and TRBJ2-3; D not resolved. CDR3 length: 16 residues. The germline gives CDR1 SGHDN, CDR2 FVKESK. Deletions cut 4 bases from V and 0 bases from J, with 14 bases between. This CDR3 reads CASSLHLSASTDTQYF. The CDR3 DNA follows: TGTGCCAGCAGCCTACACCTGTCAGCTAGCACAGATACGCAGTATTTT.

The chain couples TRBV7-2 to TRBJ1-1; TRBD1 might be the D (5 bases). Germline loops: CDR1 SGHTA, CDR2 FQGNSA. V lost 6 bases and J 8 bases, leaving 19 bases between the germline ends. The CDR3 is 14 amino acids. CDR3 in amino acids: CASRLNGAIGEAFF. The CDR3 DNA reads as TGTGCCAGCAGGTTGAATGGGGCGATAGGAGAAGCTTTCTTT.

This clonotype showed up just a few times. The V gene is TRBV24-1, the J gene TRBJ1-2, with TRBD1 matching over 8 bases. CDR1 is KGHDR and CDR2 is SFDVKD in the germline V gene. V was pared by 7 bases and J by 4 bases, with 4 bases of the junction left unmatched. CDR3 size: 13 residues. The CDR3 reads CATRATGGYGYTF. The CDR3 coding sequence is TGTGCCACCAGAGCAACAGGGGGCTATGGCTACACCTTC.

The CDR3 DNA is TGTGCCAGCAGTGTTGTCAGCTACAATGAGCAGTTCTTC. It encodes CASSVVSYNEQFF. This chain joins TRBV2 and TRBJ2-1, with D hard to call. The CDR3 has 13 amino acids. Per germline, CDR1 SNHLY and CDR2 FYNNEI. V was pared by 4 bases and J by 3 bases, with 7 bases between.

Written as DNA, the CDR3 is TGTGCCAGCAGCTTAGAGGCTGACCTCACGGGGGGTGGCTACACCTTC. It codes for CASSLEADLTGGGYTF. V is TRBV7-8 and J is TRBJ1-2; D is perhaps TRBD1 (5 bases). The V end was cut by 1 base, the J end by 7 bases, with 19 bases between. The CDR3 is 16 residues long. CDR1 SGHVS and CDR2 FQNEAQ come from the germline V gene.

This clonotype was detected only a few times. The chain couples TRBV20-1 to TRBJ2-7; TRBD1 is a possible D gene (5 bases). V lost 6 bases and J lost 3, with 12 bases in between. The germline V gene has CDR1 DFQATT and CDR2 SNEGSKA (reference sequence). The CDR3 sequence is 12 residues long. The CDR3 bases are TGCAGTGCCGCGTCCGACAGCTACGAGCAGTACTTC. Its protein is CSAASDSYEQYF.